This entry concerns a single T cell receptor beta chain. The specificity of this receptor is unknown. Base qualities were left out, and no much larger clone turns up one base away. The CDR3 holds 16 amino acids from the cysteine to the phenylalanine. The read is trimmed to its CDR3 DNA, 48 bases read in frame from base 1. Looking up the germline V gene yields CDR1 SGHTA and CDR2 FQGTGA. Relative to germline, V is missing 5 bases and J is missing 2 bases, with 7 bases of the junction outside any gene match. The source of the sample is a study of breast tumors, draining lymph nodes, adjacent tissues (TCRdb year 2016). In the study overall: TCR beta repertoires were compared across tumor, adjacent nontumor tissue and axillary lymph nodes obtained from breast cancer patients. The study aimed to assess the relationships and possible T-cell exchange between tumor, surrounding tissue and draining lymph node repertoires in human breast cancer. On the study overall, not on this receptor specifically: The data were considered consistent with most tumor T cells being derived from the lymph node and subsequently expanding within tumor tissue. Tumor T-cell repertoires showed less diversity than lymph node repertoires and more diversity than nontumor tissue repertoires, and tumor T-cell repertoires showed preferential V and J gene usage. The conclusion that tumor T cells originate in lymph nodes was framed as consistent with a hypothesis rather than directly demonstrated. Tumor and nontumor tissue repertoires were found to be significantly more similar in luminal-like than in basal-like breast cancer.

The lymph node samples were taken from the axillary draining lymph nodes of breast cancer patients. The sequencing machine was an Illumina HiSeq 2000. TCR beta chain libraries were generated by multiplex PCR amplification. High-throughput sequencing was used to analyze the amplified TCR beta chain products. Clones were called with MiXCR by TCRdb after fastp trimmed the public reads at Q25, and only in-frame beta chains were retained. Each CDR3 protein gets just one entry, which takes the most common genes and DNA from the rows behind it. The sample table shows some 230,000 distinct CDR3 sequences, and nearly 35% are seen once. The ten largest clones add up to about 3.3% of the sample.

The receptor's source is a female donor with breast cancer. Some clones in this sample may be carry-over from other donors' samples. The chain is made from TRBV7-3 and TRBJ2-1, and 9 junctional nucleotides match TRBD2. The specimen sequenced was axillary lymph node tissue. The sequenced DNA is TGTGCCAGCAGCCAAGACAGCGGGAGGCCCTACAATGAGCAGTTCTTC. Its protein product is CASSQDSGRPYNEQFF.